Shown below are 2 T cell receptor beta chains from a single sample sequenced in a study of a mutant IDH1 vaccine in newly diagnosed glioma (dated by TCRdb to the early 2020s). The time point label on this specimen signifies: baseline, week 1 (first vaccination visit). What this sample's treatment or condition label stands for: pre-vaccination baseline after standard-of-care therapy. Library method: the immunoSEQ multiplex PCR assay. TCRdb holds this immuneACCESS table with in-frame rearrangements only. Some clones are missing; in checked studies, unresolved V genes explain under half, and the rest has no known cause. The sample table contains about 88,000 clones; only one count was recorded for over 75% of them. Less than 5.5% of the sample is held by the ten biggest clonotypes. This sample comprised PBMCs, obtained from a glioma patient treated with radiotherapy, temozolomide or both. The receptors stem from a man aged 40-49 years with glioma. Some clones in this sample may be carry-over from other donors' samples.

The CDR3 nucleotides read TGTGCCAGTAAGCCGGGACTAGGCTACGAGCAGTACTTC. Translation gives CASKPGLGYEQYF. The chain combines TRBV7-9 with TRBJ2-7; 8 nucleotides line up with TRBD2. J was trimmed by 3 bases and V by 9 bases; bases with no gene match: 7. This CDR3 region has 13 residues. Germline values: CDR1 SEHNR, CDR2 FQNEAQ (reference sequence).

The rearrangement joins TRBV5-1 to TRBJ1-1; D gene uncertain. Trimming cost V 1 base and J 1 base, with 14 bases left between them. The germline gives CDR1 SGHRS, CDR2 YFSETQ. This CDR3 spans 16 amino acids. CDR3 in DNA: TGCGCCAGCAGCTTGCCCCTGGAGACACCGAACACTGAAGCTTTCTTT. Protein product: CASSLPLETPNTEAFF. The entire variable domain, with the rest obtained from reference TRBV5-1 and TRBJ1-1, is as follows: KAGVTQTPRYLIKTRGQQVTLSCSPISGHRSVSWYQQTPGQGLQFLFEYFSETQRNKGNFPGRFSGRQFSNSRSEMNVSTLELGDSALYLCASSLPLETPNTEAFFGQGTRLTVV.